One sample yielded the 14 T cell receptor beta chains listed below, sequenced in a study of T-cell reconstitution after alpha-beta-depleted transplantation in children. The authors prepared the TCRbeta library with unique molecular identifiers. MiXCR was run by TCRdb on the PCR reads, yielding one entry per CDR3 protein. The profile covers 200,000 to 300,000 distinct CDR3 sequences, with 24% appearing a single time and about 4.8% taken by the ten largest. The starting material was PBMCs, mostly from graft donor cells, obtained 360 days after TCRalphabeta/CD19-depleted stem cell transplant. Source of these receptors: a female patient between 2 and 10 years old who had a stem cell transplant for congenital amegakaryocytic thrombocytopenia, so the T cells may come from the graft donor.

This clonotype has a count of ten or more. The junction and the germline gene differ at one end; a read error may be behind it. The CDR3 region has the DNA TGTGCCAGCAGCTTAGCAGGATACGAGCAGTACTTC. Translated, it gives CASSLAGYEQYF. The chain recombines TRBV12-3 or TRBV12-4 with TRBJ2-7; no clear D gene. There are 12 residues in the CDR3.

V is TRBV2 and J is TRBJ2-2; 7 bases align to TRBD1. The germline V gene has CDR1 SNHLY and CDR2 FYNNEI. The CDR3 length is 15 residues. J lost 6 bases, V lost 4 bases, and 8 bases had no gene match. This chain's CDR3 is CASSGTGFRAGELFF. CDR3 nucleotide sequence: TGTGCCAGCAGTGGGACAGGTTTTAGGGCCGGGGAGCTGTTTTTT.

This clonotype showed up many times. The CDR3 DNA is TGTGCCATCAGTGAGCCCACACGGCATGAAAAACTGTTTTTT. Its protein product is CAISEPTRHEKLFF. The chain is built from TRBV10-3 and TRBJ1-4; D remains unclear. V lost 2 bases, J lost 6 bases, and 10 bases lay in between. CDR3 length equals 14 residues. From germline, CDR1 is ENHRY and CDR2 SYGVKD.

The V call is TRBV7-2, the J call TRBJ2-7; no clear D. Between the trimmed V and J ends, which lost 1 base and 3 bases, there was a span of 13 bases. Germline values: CDR1 SGHTA, CDR2 FQGNSA. The CDR3 is 15 amino acids. CDR3 sequence: CASSLEPAASYEQYF. DNA of the CDR3: TGTGCCAGCAGCTTAGAACCGGCCGCAAGCTACGAGCAGTACTTC.

In its sample, this clonotype was seen once. This sequence joins TRBV12-3 or TRBV12-4 and TRBJ1-1; D possibly corresponds to TRBD1 (6 bases). Between the trimmed V and J ends, which lost 2 bases and 10 bases, there was a span of 11 bases. The CDR3 extends over 12 amino acids. The CDR3 nucleotides read TGTGCCAGCAGTTTATACGGGGGGCTAGCTTTCTTT. Translated, it gives CASSLYGGLAFF.

A note on this clonotype: Given a much more abundant clone one base away, this may be a read error. The rearrangement uses TRBV5-1 and TRBJ2-7; maybe TRBD2 (6 bases). CDR3 length: 15 residues. Between the trimmed V and J ends, which lost 2 bases and 2 bases, there was a span of 14 bases. CDR1 SGHRS and CDR2 YFSETQ come from the germline V gene. The CDR3 DNA reads TGCGCCAGCAGCTTACCCGGGTGGACTACCTACGAGCAGTACTTC. Amino acids: CASSLPGWTTYEQYF.

This sequence joins TRBV11-2 and TRBJ2-1; maybe TRBD2 (5 bases). The CDR3 is made up of 22 amino acids. Per the germline V gene, CDR1 is SGHAT and CDR2 is FQNNGV. Trimming removed 2 bases from V and 0 bases from J, with 29 bases in between. CDR3: CASSLYRGLPLGLKSSYNEQFF. The CDR3 nucleotides are TGTGCCAGCAGCTTATATCGGGGTCTACCTCTTGGTCTCAAGAGCTCCTACAATGAGCAGTTCTTC.

CDR3 region: CASRLGRELFF. The DNA for the CDR3 is TGTGCCAGCAGACTGGGGAGGGAGCTGTTTTTT. The gene calls are TRBV28 and TRBJ2-2; no reliable D call. Trimming stripped 6 bases from V and 9 bases from J, with 8 bases between. The V gene's germline CDR1 is MDHEN and CDR2 SYDVKM. The length of the CDR3 is 11 residues. Looking up the rest from reference TRBV28 and TRBJ2-2 gives the full variable domain: DVKVTQSSRYLVKRTGEKVFLECVQDMDHENMFWYRQDPGLGLRLIYFSYDVKMKEKGDIPEGYSVSREKKERFSLILESASTNQTSMYLCASRLGRELFFGEGSRLTVL.

This clonotype was seen a few times. The rearrangement uses TRBV24-1 and TRBJ2-5; 10 nucleotides line up with TRBD1. V trimming: 1 base; J trimming: 2 bases; junction bases outside the gene matches: 3. Germline V lookup: CDR1 KGHDR, CDR2 SFDVKD. The CDR3 runs to 16 residues. Here the CDR3 DNA reads TGTGCCACCAGTGATTTTGACAGGGGGCGGCAAGAGACCCAGTACTTC. Amino acid sequence: CATSDFDRGRQETQYF.

This clonotype turned up a few times. The V and J genes are TRBV12-3 or TRBV12-4 and TRBJ2-1; D remains unclear. CDR3 size: 14 residues. Trimming shortened V by 7 bases and J by 7 bases, and 17 bases separated the two germline ends. The CDR3 sequence: CASNWQVLRNEQFF. For the CDR3, the DNA is TGTGCCAGCAATTGGCAGGTTCTAAGGAATGAGCAGTTCTTC.

This clonotype was found a few times. The gene calls are TRBV21-1 and TRBJ2-5; TRBD2 was called by the table and not checked on the DNA. TRBV21-1 is reported as a pseudogene. The CDR3 sequence is 16 residues long. The CDR3 bases are TGTGCCAGCTCACAAGAATGCGGCGGGTCCTATGTGACCCAGTACTTC. It is translated as CASSQECGGSYVTQYF.

To note about this clonotype: At one of its ends the junction is not consistent with the germline gene, which may arise from a read error. The chain has TRBV4-1 and TRBJ2-7; 12 bases match TRBD2. Germline V lookup: CDR1 MGHRA, CDR2 YSYEKL. The CDR3 runs to 18 residues. CDR3 sequence reads: CASSQDLTLAGGSYEQHF. As DNA, the CDR3 is TGCGCCAGCAGCCAAGATCTCACCCTAGCGGGGGGGTCTTACGAGCAGCACTTC.

J is TRBJ2-3 and V is TRBV6-2 or TRBV6-3; perhaps TRBD2 as D (5 bases). V was cut by 2 bases and J by 0 bases, with 15 bases left in between. Germline V CDR1 and CDR2: MNHEY, SVGEGT. This CDR3 contains 17 residues. In DNA form, the CDR3 reads TGTGCCAGCAGTTACGGGTGGATAGCGAAAAGCACAGATACGCAGTATTTT. The encoded protein is CASSYGWIAKSTDTQYF.

The chain carries TRBV5-3 and TRBJ1-1; 7 nucleotides agree with TRBD1. TRBV5-3 is sorted into the ORF group, with uncertain function. The CDR3 has 15 residues. V lost 3 bases and J lost 1; bases outside the gene matches: 6. The CDR3 region has the DNA TGTGCCAGAAGCTCCTGGACAGGAGGGAACACTGAAGCTTTCTTT. It specifies CARSSWTGGNTEAFF.